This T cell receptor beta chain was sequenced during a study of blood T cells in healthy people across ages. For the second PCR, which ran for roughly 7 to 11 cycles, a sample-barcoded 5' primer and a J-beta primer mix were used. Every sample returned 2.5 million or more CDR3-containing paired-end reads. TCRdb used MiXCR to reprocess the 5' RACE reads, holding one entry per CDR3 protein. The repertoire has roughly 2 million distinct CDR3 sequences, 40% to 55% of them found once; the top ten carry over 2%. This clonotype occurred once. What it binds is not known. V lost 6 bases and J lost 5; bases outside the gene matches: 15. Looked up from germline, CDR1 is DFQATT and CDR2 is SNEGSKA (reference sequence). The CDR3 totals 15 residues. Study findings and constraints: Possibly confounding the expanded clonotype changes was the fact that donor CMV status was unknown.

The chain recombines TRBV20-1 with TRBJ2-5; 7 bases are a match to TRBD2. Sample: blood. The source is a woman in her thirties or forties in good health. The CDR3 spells CSAISHAGVLETQYF. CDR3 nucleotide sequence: TGCAGTGCCATATCCCACGCGGGGGTTTTGGAGACCCAGTACTTC.